These 21 T cell receptor beta chains share one sample of origin, sequenced in a study of glioma-infiltrating T cells. The iRepertoire nested amplicon-rescue multiplex PCR amplified TCR alpha and beta CDR3s from RNA. TCRdb reprocessed the multiplex PCR reads with MiXCR, giving one entry per CDR3 protein. The table lists under 200,000 distinct CDR3 sequences, 32% of them singletons. Sequences were obtained from glioma tissue, nonneoplastic brain tissue, or PBMCs (not recorded which). The receptors were sampled from a human donor with low-grade glioma or glioblastoma, undergoing nonglioma brain surgery, or in good health (not recorded which).

The V gene is TRBV4-3, the J gene TRBJ2-1; 12 bases fit TRBD1. J lost 9 bases, V lost 0 bases, and 6 bases had no gene match. The CDR3 is 16 amino acids. The germline gives CDR1 LGHNA, CDR2 YSLEER. The DNA of the CDR3 is TGCGCCAGCAGCCAAGATCGCGGGACAGGGGGCGCTGAGCAGTTCTTC. Residues: CASSQDRGTGGAEQFF.

This chain uses TRBV7-8 with TRBJ2-7, with 7 nucleotides matching TRBD1. Trimming removed 5 bases from V and 3 bases from J; junction bases left unmatched: 10. The CDR3 sequence is 15 residues long. Germline assignment: CDR1 SGHVS and CDR2 FQNEAQ. The CDR3 sequence: CASSRSTGPLYEQYF. The DNA of the CDR3 is TGTGCCAGCAGCCGATCGACAGGGCCGCTCTACGAGCAGTACTTC.

The chain employs TRBV6-1 and TRBJ2-7; the match to TRBD2 covers 8 bases. The CDR3 is 15 residues long. The trim removed 3 bases at V and 7 bases at J, leaving 11 bases unmatched. CDR1 is MNHNS and CDR2 is SASEGT in the germline V gene. The CDR3 nucleotides read TGTGCCAGCAGTGACAGCGGGAGAGGCACCGGGGAGCAGTACTTC. It yields the protein CASSDSGRGTGEQYF.

The chain carries TRBV28 and TRBJ1-5; no definite D call. The CDR3 extends over 15 amino acids. Germline CDR1 and CDR2: MDHEN and SYDVKM. With 6 bases removed from V and 2 bases from J, the gap between germline ends came to 14 bases. The CDR3: CASSRSGEGNQPQHF. Here the CDR3 DNA reads TGTGCCAGCAGCCGCAGCGGGGAGGGCAATCAGCCCCAGCATTTT.

The chain carries TRBV7-3 and TRBJ2-1; TRBD2 might be the D (6 bases). The V and J ends lost 6 bases and 10 bases respectively, with 19 bases between them. This CDR3 has 14 residues. Germline V gene sequence: CDR1 SGHTA, CDR2 FQGTGA. CDR3 amino acids: CASRSRTGDDEQFF. As DNA, the CDR3 is TGTGCCAGCAGGTCAAGAACGGGAGACGACGAGCAGTTCTTC.

This clonotype was seen a few times. Its ends do not fully match the called genes, so a read error is possible. This chain links TRBV2 with TRBJ1-3; 7 nucleotides match TRBD1. Germline CDR1 and CDR2: SNHLY and FYNNEI. The CDR3 runs 15 residues. The CDR3: CASRSGQISGNTTYF. The CDR3 DNA reads TGTGCCAGCAGGTCGGGACAGATCTCTGGAAACACCACATATTTT.

Note on this clonotype: A much larger clone lies one base from this, so it may be a read error. The rearrangement uses TRBV19 and TRBJ1-5; D is perhaps TRBD1 (5 bases). CDR1 is LNHDA, CDR2 SQIVND, per germline (reference sequence). The ends were cut back, 4 bases at V and 8 bases at J, with 12 bases in the middle. The CDR3 has 13 amino acids. CDR3 nucleotides: TGTGCCAGTAGTACCGGGCAAGGGGAGCCCCAGCATTTT. Amino acid sequence: CASSTGQGEPQHF. The entire variable domain, with the rest obtained from reference TRBV19 and TRBJ1-5, is as follows: DGGITQSPKYLFRKEGQNVTLSCEQNLNHDAMYWYRQDPGQGLRLIYYSQIVNDFQKGDIAEGYSVSREKKESFPLTVTSAQKNPTAFYLCASSTGQGEPQHFGDGTRLSIL.

This clonotype has at least ten counts. The chain links TRBV5-4 to TRBJ1-1; D call uncertain. Germline V lookup: CDR1 SGHNT, CDR2 YYREEE (reference sequence). Trimming took off 4 bases at V and 2 bases at J, with 9 bases between the two ends. This CDR3 has 13 residues. CDR3 nucleotide sequence: TGTGCCAGCAGCCGGACCCTTAACACTGAAGCTTTCTTT. This codes for CASSRTLNTEAFF. Using reference TRBV5-4 and TRBJ1-1 for the parts outside the CDR3, the full variable domain is ETGVTQSPTHLIKTRGQQVTLRCSSQSGHNTVSWYQQALGQGPQFIFQYYREEENGRGNFPPRFSGLQFPNYSSELNVNALELDDSALYLCASSRTLNTEAFFGQGTRLTVV.

This clonotype appeared many times. V gene TRBV10-3 combines with J gene TRBJ1-1; TRBD1 agrees at 7 bases. The CDR3 has 15 residues. Looked up from germline, CDR1 is ENHRY and CDR2 is SYGVKD. After removal of 0 bases from V and 5 bases from J, the junction contained 6 bases not matched to a gene. The CDR3 DNA reads TGTGCCATCAGTGAGTCACAGGGGAGAAATACTGAAGCTTTCTTT. Its translation is CAISESQGRNTEAFF.

This clonotype was recorded many times. The chain links TRBV6-6 to TRBJ2-5; TRBD2 is a possible D gene (5 bases). Trimming shortened V by 2 bases and J by 2 bases, and 9 bases separated the two germline ends. The length of the CDR3 is 14 residues. Germline assignment: CDR1 MNHNY and CDR2 SVGAGI (reference sequence). As DNA, the CDR3 is TGTGCCAGCAGTTACCCCAGCGGTCAAGAGACCCAGTACTTC. As protein: CASSYPSGQETQYF.

This rearrangement joins TRBV12-3 or TRBV12-4 to TRBJ1-2, with D perhaps TRBD1 (6 bases). The CDR3 extends over 13 amino acids. Trimming stripped 7 bases from V and 8 bases from J, with 17 bases between. CDR3 sequence: CASTSLPGGGYTF. The CDR3 DNA reads as TGTGCCAGCACCTCACTCCCCGGGGGCGGCTACACCTTC.

The rearrangement links TRBV18 to TRBJ2-7, with 10 bases identical to TRBD1. Germline loops: CDR1 KGHSH, CDR2 LQKENI. The trim removed 4 bases at V and 3 bases at J, leaving 9 bases unmatched. The CDR3 contains 16 residues. The CDR3 region is CASSQTGTGALYEQYF. For the CDR3, the DNA is TGTGCCAGCTCACAGACCGGGACAGGGGCTCTCTACGAGCAGTACTTC.

This clonotype was seen only a few times. The V and J genes are TRBV5-1 and TRBJ2-3, with D perhaps assigned TRBD1 or TRBD2 (5 bases each). Trimming left V 1 base short and J 1 base short, with 7 bases between. The CDR3 sequence is 14 residues long. Germline loops: CDR1 SGHRS, CDR2 YFSETQ. The CDR3 loop is CASSLLGRTDTQYF. CDR3 DNA sequence: TGCGCCAGCAGCTTGCTGGGACGCACAGATACGCAGTATTTT.

In the case of this clonotype: A junction boundary mismatches the germline segment, possibly from a read error. The chain joins TRBV5-4 to TRBJ2-1, with D possibly TRBD2 on 7 matching bases. The CDR3 spans 16 residues. The germline V gene has CDR1 SGHNT and CDR2 YYREEE (reference sequence). CDR3 residues: CDSSSDLAGEGNEQFF. The CDR3 nucleotides read TGTGACAGCAGCTCGGATTTGGCAGGGGAGGGCAATGAGCAGTTCTTC.

The chain couples TRBV20-1 to TRBJ1-5; D unclear. This CDR3 comprises 14 residues. The V and J ends lost 5 bases and 7 bases respectively, with 18 bases between them. The germline CDR1 and CDR2 sequences are DFQATT and SNEGSKA (reference sequence). CDR3 sequence reads: CSASSLHGNQPQHF. The CDR3 nucleotides read TGCAGTGCTTCTTCGTTACATGGGAACCAGCCCCAGCATTTT.

This clonotype has a single count. With a much larger clone just one base away, this may be a read error. The V call is TRBV27, the J call TRBJ2-7, with 10 bases lining up with TRBD1. CDR1 is MNHEY and CDR2 is SMNVEV in the germline V gene (reference sequence). The CDR3 is made up of 13 amino acids. V lost 6 bases, J lost 6 bases, and 5 bases stayed unmatched. The CDR3 loop reads CASRPGQGSEQYF. The CDR3 DNA sequence: TGTGCCAGCAGACCGGGACAGGGGTCCGAGCAGTACTTC.

The chain employs TRBV12-5 and TRBJ2-7; D is unclear. The CDR3 spans 10 residues. The germline CDR1 and CDR2 sequences are LGHNT and FRNRAP. Trimming pared 5 bases from V and 4 bases from J, leaving 3 bases between. The CDR3 DNA is TGTGCTAGTGGTGATTACGAGCAGTACTTC. Amino acid sequence: CASGDYEQYF.

This clonotype was seen repeatedly, ten times or more. The rearrangement joins TRBV5-1 to TRBJ2-3; TRBD2 might be the D (5 bases). The CDR3 extends over 16 amino acids. V lost 6 bases, J lost 0 bases, and 17 bases lay in between. Germline CDR1 and CDR2: SGHRS and YFSETQ. CDR3 residues: CASTRGGVVSTDTQYF. CDR3 DNA: TGCGCCAGCACCCGAGGAGGAGTCGTAAGCACAGATACGCAGTATTTT.

Many counts were recorded for this clonotype. This chain links TRBV6-2 or TRBV6-3 with TRBJ2-1; 7 positions match TRBD2. There are 14 residues in the CDR3. V lost 6 bases and J lost 7; bases outside the gene matches: 9. CDR1 and CDR2 from the germline V gene are MNHEY and SVGEGT. CDR3 nucleotide sequence: TGTGCCAGCAGCCGGGACTACCAATTTAATGAGCAGTTCTTC. Amino acid sequence: CASSRDYQFNEQFF.

As concerns this clonotype: An end of the junction does not agree with germline; a read error may underlie this. The chain joins TRBV27 to TRBJ2-7; 10 bases fit TRBD2. Germline assignment: CDR1 MNHEY and CDR2 SMNVEV (reference sequence). This CDR3 has 15 residues. For the CDR3, the DNA is TGTACCAGCAGTCCTTCTAGCGGGAGTATCTACGAGCAGTACTTC. Amino acids: CTSSPSSGSIYEQYF.

This clonotype was counted ten times or more. V is TRBV2 and J is TRBJ2-7; TRBD1 might be the D (5 bases). CDR1 SNHLY and CDR2 FYNNEI come from the germline V gene. Between the trimmed V and J ends, which lost 1 base and 6 bases, there was a span of 16 bases. The CDR3 has 15 amino acids. CDR3 nucleotide sequence: TGTGCCAGCAGTGAAGGCAGGGTCCTCCCCGGCGAGCAGTACTTC. Residues: CASSEGRVLPGEQYF.